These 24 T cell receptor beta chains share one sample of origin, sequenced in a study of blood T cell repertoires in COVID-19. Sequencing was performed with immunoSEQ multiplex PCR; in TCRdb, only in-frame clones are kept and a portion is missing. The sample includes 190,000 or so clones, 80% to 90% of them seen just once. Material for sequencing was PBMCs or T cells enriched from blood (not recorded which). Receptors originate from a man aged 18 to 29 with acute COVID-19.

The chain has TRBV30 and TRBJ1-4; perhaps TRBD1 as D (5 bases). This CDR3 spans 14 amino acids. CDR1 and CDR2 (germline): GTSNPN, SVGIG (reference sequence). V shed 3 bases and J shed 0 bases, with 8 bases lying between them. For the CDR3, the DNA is TGTGCCTGGAGCCCGGGGGCAACTAATGAAAAACTGTTTTTT. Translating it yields CAWSPGATNEKLFF.

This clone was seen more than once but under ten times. The DNA for the CDR3 is TGTGCCAGCTCACCTCCCGGGAGGCATGAAAAACTGTTTTTT. As protein: CASSPPGRHEKLFF. The V call is TRBV18, the J call TRBJ1-4; the D is unclear. Trimming removed 3 bases at V and 6 bases at J, with 11 bases between. The CDR3 runs 14 residues. Germline loops: CDR1 KGHSH, CDR2 LQKENI.

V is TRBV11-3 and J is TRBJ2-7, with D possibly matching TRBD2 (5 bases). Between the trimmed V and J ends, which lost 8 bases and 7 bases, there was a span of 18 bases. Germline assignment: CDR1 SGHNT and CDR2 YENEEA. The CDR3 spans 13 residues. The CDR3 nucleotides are TGTGCCAGCTCCTTCCGGGTATCGGGAGAGCAGTACTTC. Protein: CASSFRVSGEQYF.

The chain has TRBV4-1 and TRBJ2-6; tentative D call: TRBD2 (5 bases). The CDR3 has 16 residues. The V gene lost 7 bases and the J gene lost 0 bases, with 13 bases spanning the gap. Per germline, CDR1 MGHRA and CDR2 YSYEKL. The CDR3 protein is CASTGESLSGANVLTF. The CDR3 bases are TGCGCCAGCACCGGGGAGAGCCTCTCTGGGGCCAACGTCCTGACTTTC.

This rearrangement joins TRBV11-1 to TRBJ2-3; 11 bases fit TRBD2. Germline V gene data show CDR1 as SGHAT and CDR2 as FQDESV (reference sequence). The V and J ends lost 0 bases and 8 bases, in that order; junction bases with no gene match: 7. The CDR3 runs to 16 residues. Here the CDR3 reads CASSLALAGGPPTQYF. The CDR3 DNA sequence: TGTGCCAGCAGCTTAGCGCTAGCGGGAGGCCCTCCTACGCAGTATTTT.

The CDR3 DNA follows: TGCGCCAGCAGGTCTGACAGGCGGCTACTGAACACTGAAGCTTTCTTT. This translates into CASRSDRRLLNTEAFF. The gene calls are TRBV10-2 and TRBJ1-1; TRBD1 might be the D (6 bases). Germline-derived CDR1 and CDR2 are WSHSY and SAAADI. Between the trimmed V and J ends, which lost 6 bases and 0 bases, there was a span of 17 bases. The CDR3 is 16 amino acids.

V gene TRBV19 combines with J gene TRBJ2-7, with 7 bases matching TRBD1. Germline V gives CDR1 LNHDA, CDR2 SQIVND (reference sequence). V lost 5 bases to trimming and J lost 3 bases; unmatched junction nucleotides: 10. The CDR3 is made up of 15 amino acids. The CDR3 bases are TGTGCCAGTAGTCCTCTGGGACAGCACATCTACGAGCAGTACTTC. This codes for CASSPLGQHIYEQYF.

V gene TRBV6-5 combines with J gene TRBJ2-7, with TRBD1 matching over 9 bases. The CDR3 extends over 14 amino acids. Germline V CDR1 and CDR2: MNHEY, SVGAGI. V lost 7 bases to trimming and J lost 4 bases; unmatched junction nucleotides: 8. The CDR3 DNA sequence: TGTGCCAGCACCACCGGGACAGGGAGATACGAGCAGTACTTC. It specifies CASTTGTGRYEQYF.

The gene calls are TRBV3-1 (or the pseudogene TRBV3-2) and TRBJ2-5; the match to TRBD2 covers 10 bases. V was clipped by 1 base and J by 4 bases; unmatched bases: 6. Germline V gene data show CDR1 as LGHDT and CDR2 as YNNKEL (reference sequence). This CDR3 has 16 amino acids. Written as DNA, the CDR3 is TGTGCCAGCAGCCAAGGCCTAGCGGGAGACCCAGAGACCCAGTACTTC. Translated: CASSQGLAGDPETQYF.

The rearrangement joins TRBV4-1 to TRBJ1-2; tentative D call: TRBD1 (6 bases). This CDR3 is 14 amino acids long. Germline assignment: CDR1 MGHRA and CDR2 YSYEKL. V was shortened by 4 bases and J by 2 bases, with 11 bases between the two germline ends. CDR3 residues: CASSPDTGNYGYTF. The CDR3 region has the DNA TGCGCCAGCAGCCCGGACACAGGGAACTATGGCTACACCTTC.

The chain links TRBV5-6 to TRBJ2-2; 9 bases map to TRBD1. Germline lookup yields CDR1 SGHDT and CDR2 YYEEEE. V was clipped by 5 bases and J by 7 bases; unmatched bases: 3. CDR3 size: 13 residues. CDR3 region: CASRQGAVGELFF. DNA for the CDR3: TGTGCCAGCAGACAGGGGGCCGTCGGGGAGCTGTTTTTT.

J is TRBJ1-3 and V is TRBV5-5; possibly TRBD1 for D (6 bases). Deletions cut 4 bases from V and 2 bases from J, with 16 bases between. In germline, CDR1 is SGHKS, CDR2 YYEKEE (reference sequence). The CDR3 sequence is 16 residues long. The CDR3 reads CASSGPGVEPGNTIYF. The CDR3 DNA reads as TGTGCCAGCAGCGGGCCAGGGGTAGAGCCTGGAAACACCATATATTTT.

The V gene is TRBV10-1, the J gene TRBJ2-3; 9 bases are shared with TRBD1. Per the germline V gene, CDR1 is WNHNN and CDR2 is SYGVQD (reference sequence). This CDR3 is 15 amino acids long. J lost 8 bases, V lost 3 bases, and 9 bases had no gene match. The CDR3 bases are TGCGCCAGCAGTGATCCGGGACAGGGATACGTTACGCAGTATTTT. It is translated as CASSDPGQGYVTQYF.

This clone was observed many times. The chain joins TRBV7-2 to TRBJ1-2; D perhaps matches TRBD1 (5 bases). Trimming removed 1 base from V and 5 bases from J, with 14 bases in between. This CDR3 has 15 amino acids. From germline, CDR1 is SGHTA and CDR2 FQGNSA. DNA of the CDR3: TGTGCCAGCAGCTTAGTTCCAGGGATGGGATATGGCTACACCTTC. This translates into CASSLVPGMGYGYTF.

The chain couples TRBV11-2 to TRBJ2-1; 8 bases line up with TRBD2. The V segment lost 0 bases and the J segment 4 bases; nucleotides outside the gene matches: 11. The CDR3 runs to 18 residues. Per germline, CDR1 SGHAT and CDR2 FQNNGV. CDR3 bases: TGTGCCAGCAGCTTAGAGGGGGCGAGCGGGAGAGGTTACAATGAGCAGTTCTTC. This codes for CASSLEGASGRGYNEQFF.

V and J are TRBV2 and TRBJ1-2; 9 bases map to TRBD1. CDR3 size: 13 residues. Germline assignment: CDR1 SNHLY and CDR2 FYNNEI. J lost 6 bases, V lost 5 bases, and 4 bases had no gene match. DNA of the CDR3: TGTGCCAGCAGTACTGGGACAGGGAATGGCTACACCTTC. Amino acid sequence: CASSTGTGNGYTF.

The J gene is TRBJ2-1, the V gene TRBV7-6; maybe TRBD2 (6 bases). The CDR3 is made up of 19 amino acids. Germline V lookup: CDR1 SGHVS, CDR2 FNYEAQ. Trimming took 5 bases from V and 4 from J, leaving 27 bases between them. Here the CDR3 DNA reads TGTGCCAGCAGCGCCTCGGGGACTGCCGTCAGACTTCGGTACAATGAGCAGTTCTTC. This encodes CASSASGTAVRLRYNEQFF.

The CDR3: CASSPDRGNQPQHF. The CDR3 DNA sequence: TGCGCCAGCAGCCCGGACAGGGGCAATCAGCCCCAGCATTTT. The chain combines TRBV4-1 with TRBJ1-5; 8 nucleotides match TRBD1. This CDR3 region has 14 residues. The V gene's germline CDR1 is MGHRA and CDR2 YSYEKL. Unmatched junction bases numbered 1, after V lost 4 bases and J lost 2 bases.

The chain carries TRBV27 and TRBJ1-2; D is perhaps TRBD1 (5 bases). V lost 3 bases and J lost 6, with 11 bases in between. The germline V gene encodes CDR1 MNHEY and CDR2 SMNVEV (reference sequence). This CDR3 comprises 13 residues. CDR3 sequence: CASSFGGGNGYTF. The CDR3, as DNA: TGTGCCAGCAGTTTCGGGGGTGGCAATGGCTACACCTTC.

The CDR3 sequence: CASSLGRQGLSGRSTF. The DNA for the CDR3 is TGTGCCAGCAGCTTAGGCCGACAGGGATTGTCCGGTAGATCCACCTTC. The chain is built from TRBV7-9 and TRBJ1-2; TRBD1 matches 7 bases. Looked up from germline, CDR1 is SEHNR and CDR2 is FQNEAQ (reference sequence). The CDR3 is made up of 16 amino acids. The V gene end was trimmed by 1 base and the J gene end by 13 bases; junction bases not matched to a gene: 18.

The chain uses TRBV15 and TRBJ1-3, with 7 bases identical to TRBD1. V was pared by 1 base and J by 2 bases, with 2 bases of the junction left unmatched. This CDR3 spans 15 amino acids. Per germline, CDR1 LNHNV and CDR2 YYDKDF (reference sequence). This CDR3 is CATSRVQGPGNTIYF. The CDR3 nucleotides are TGTGCCACCAGCAGAGTACAGGGGCCTGGAAACACCATATATTTT.

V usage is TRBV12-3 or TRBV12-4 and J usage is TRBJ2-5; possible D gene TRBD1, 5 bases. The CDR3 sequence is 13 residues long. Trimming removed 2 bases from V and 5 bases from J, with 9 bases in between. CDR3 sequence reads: CASSLQGRETQYF. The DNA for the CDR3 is TGTGCCAGCAGTTTACAGGGTAGGGAGACCCAGTACTTC.

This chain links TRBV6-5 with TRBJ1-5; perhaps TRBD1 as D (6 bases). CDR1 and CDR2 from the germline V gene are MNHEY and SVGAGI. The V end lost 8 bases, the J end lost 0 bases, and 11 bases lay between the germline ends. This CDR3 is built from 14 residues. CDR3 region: CASGTSYSNQPQHF. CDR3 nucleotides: TGTGCCAGCGGGACATCCTATAGCAATCAGCCCCAGCATTTT.

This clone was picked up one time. CDR3 protein: CASSGPYSYNEQFF. CDR3 coding DNA: TGTGCCAGCAGTGGGCCCTACTCCTACAATGAGCAGTTCTTC. This rearrangement joins TRBV9 to TRBJ2-1; D is unclear. Germline CDR1 is SGDLS and CDR2 is YYNGEE. This CDR3 is built from 14 residues. V was cut by 5 bases and J by 0 bases, with 9 bases left in between.